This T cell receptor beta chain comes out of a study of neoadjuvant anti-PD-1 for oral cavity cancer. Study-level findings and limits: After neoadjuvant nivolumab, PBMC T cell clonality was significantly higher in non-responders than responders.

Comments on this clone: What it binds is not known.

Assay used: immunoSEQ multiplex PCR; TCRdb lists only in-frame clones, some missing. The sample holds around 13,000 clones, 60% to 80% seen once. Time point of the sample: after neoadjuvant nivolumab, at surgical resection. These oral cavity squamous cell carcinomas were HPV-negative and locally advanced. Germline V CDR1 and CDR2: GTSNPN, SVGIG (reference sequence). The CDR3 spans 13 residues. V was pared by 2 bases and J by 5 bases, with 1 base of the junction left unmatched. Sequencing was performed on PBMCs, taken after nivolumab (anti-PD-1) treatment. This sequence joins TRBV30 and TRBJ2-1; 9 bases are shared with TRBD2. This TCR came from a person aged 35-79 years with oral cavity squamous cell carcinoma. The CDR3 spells CAWSSGGNNEQFF. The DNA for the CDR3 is TGTGCCTGGAGTAGCGGGGGGAACAATGAGCAGTTCTTC.